The rows below give T cell receptor beta chains drawn from one sample of a study of T-cell memory formation after mild COVID-19. TCRdb used MiXCR to reprocess the 5' RACE reads, holding one entry per CDR3 protein. The sample lists just under 550,000 distinct CDR3 sequences, about 20% occurring once. The material sequenced was PBMCs or a T cell subset sorted from them (not recorded which). The receptor set was obtained from an adult woman who had mild COVID-19 (a few samples of this study predate the infection). Cell type and time point are not known. CDR3s include the opening cysteine and the closing phenylalanine or tryptophan. D genes are given only for firm matches. The size field is filled for only some rows; it gives once, few, many or a size class.

D | size | J | V | CDR3 | DNA
NA | few | TRBJ2-1 | TRBV3-1 | CASSQPLLTGQKQFF | TGTGCCAGCAGCCAACCCCTCTTGACAGGTCAGAAGCAGTTCTTC
NA | once | TRBJ2-3 | TRBV5-4 | CASSLAMSGDTQYF | TGTGCCAGCAGCTTGGCCATGAGCGGGGATACGCAGTATTTT
TRBD2 | NA | TRBJ2-1 | TRBV7-8 | CASSAVAGVMNEQFF | TGTGCCAGCAGCGCGGTAGCGGGAGTTATGAATGAGCAGTTCTTC
NA | NA | TRBJ1-1 | TRBV5-1 | CASSQNPNTEAFF | TGCGCCAGCAGCCAAAACCCGAACACTGAAGCTTTCTTT
TRBD2 | NA | TRBJ2-1 | TRBV7-3 | CASSLLAGFYNEQFF | TGTGCCAGCAGCTTACTAGCGGGATTTTACAATGAGCAGTTCTTC
NA | few | TRBJ2-1 | TRBV4-2 | CASTTGTYNEQFF | TGTGCCAGCACCACGGGAACCTACAATGAGCAGTTCTTC
NA | few | TRBJ2-1 | TRBV30 | CAWSTGSRYEQFF | TGTGCCTGGAGTACAGGGAGTCGTTATGAGCAGTTCTTC
NA | few | TRBJ2-7 | TRBV5-1 | CASRSAVEQYF | TGCGCCAGCAGATCAGCGGTCGAGCAGTACTTC
TRBD1 | many | TRBJ2-7 | TRBV3-1 | CASSPLQGTGSYEQYF | TGTGCCAGCAGCCCTCTCCAGGGGACAGGCTCCTACGAGCAGTACTTC
TRBD2 | few | TRBJ2-1 | TRBV3-1 | CASSPGLAGATGYNEQFF | TGTGCCAGCAGCCCTGGTCTAGCGGGGGCCACCGGCTACAATGAGCAGTTCTTC
TRBD2 | once | TRBJ2-1 | TRBV7-9 | CASSSPFRTRSGNEQFF | TGTGCCAGCAGCTCCCCCTTTAGGACTAGATCTGGCAATGAGCAGTTCTTC
TRBD1 | NA | TRBJ1-1 | TRBV5-6 | CASSLRTWDRVGMNTEAFF | TGTGCCAGCAGCTTAAGGACCTGGGACAGGGTGGGAATGAACACTGAAGCTTTCTTT
TRBD1 | few | TRBJ2-7 | TRBV29-1 | CSVAWTGYYEQYF | TGCAGCGTAGCCTGGACAGGGTACTACGAGCAGTACTTC
TRBD2 | few | TRBJ2-3 | TRBV12-3/TRBV12-4 | CASSGTSGGYDTQYF | TGTGCCAGCAGTGGGACTAGCGGGGGATACGATACGCAGTATTTT
NA | NA | TRBJ1-1 | TRBV27 | CASSLRQGITEAFF | TGTGCCAGCAGTTTACGCCAGGGGATCACTGAAGCTTTCTTT
TRBD2 | NA | TRBJ2-7 | TRBV6-6 | CASSYTASGSWGEQYF | TGTGCCAGCAGCTACACCGCTAGCGGGAGTTGGGGTGAGCAGTACTTC
TRBD1 | few | TRBJ2-3 | TRBV5-1 | CASSLYNVTGVAEYSDTQYF | TGCGCCAGCAGCTTGTATAATGTGACAGGGGTGGCGGAATACTCAGATACGCAGTATTTT
NA | NA | TRBJ2-2 | TRBV29-1 | CSVELAPSTGELFF | TGCAGCGTTGAGTTGGCGCCCTCCACCGGGGAGCTGTTTTTT
TRBD1 | few | TRBJ2-5 | TRBV10-3 | CAISDYGQGETQYF | TGTGCCATCAGTGATTACGGACAGGGGGAGACCCAGTACTTC
TRBD1 | few | TRBJ2-3 | TRBV14 | CASSQDLDRGTDTQYF | TGTGCCAGCAGCCAAGATTTGGACAGGGGGACAGATACGCAGTATTTT
NA | NA | TRBJ2-6 | TRBV29-1 | CSVSAGANVLTF | TGCAGCGTTTCGGCAGGGGCCAACGTCCTGACTTTC
NA | NA | TRBJ2-7 | TRBV2 | CASSAGLQAAFYEQYF | TGTGCCAGCAGTGCAGGTCTACAGGCGGCCTTCTACGAGCAGTACTTC
NA | few | TRBJ2-2 | TRBV15 | CATSTPFGELFF | TGTGCCACCAGCACCCCATTCGGGGAGCTGTTTTTT
NA | NA | TRBJ2-1 | TRBV24-1 | CATSAWGSSYNEQFF | TGTGCCACCAGTGCCTGGGGGAGCTCCTACAATGAGCAGTTCTTC
TRBD1 | few | TRBJ2-7 | TRBV15 | CATSGSYDRDYEQYF | TGTGCCACCAGCGGAAGCTACGACAGGGATTACGAGCAGTACTTC
NA | few | TRBJ1-5 | TRBV5-1 | CASSPGRGSNQPQHF | TGCGCCAGCAGCCCAGGGCGAGGGAGCAATCAGCCCCAGCATTTT
TRBD1 | few | TRBJ1-1 | TRBV12-3/TRBV12-4 | CASSLTGRPFF | TGTGCCAGCAGTTTGACAGGGCGGCCTTTCTTT
NA | NA | TRBJ1-1 | TRBV9 | CASSANLNTEAFF | TGTGCCAGCAGCGCCAACTTGAACACTGAAGCTTTCTTT
TRBD1 | few | TRBJ2-7 | TRBV5-4 | CASSADRGSYEQYF | TGTGCCAGCAGCGCGGACAGGGGTTCCTACGAGCAGTACTTC
TRBD1 | few | TRBJ2-5 | TRBV12-3/TRBV12-4 | CASRPDRAEKTQYF | TGTGCCAGCAGGCCGGACAGGGCAGAAAAGACCCAGTACTTC
NA | NA | TRBJ1-2 | TRBV3-1 | CASSQDGVIYGYTF | TGTGCCAGCAGCCAGGATGGGGTGATCTATGGCTACACCTTC